Listed here is a single TCR beta chain. Its antigen is undetermined. Sequenced by immunoSEQ multiplex PCR; TCRdb stores in-frame clones only, minus some. The sample shows 100,000 to 150,000 clones, roughly 88% of them seen only once. CDR1 is SGHRS, CDR2 YFSETQ, per germline. The length of the CDR3 is 15 residues. V gave up 2 bases and J gave up 10 bases; unmatched junction bases: 9. The data are from a study of T cell responses to AZD1222 COVID-19 vaccine. Study observations and caveats: Reportedly, close to half of spike-specific TCRs are directed against unmutated variant regions. Every sample of the repertoires postdated the peak T cell response. Spike-specific TCR depth and breadth grew after two AZD1222 doses.

This clonotype was obtained from an adult in good health. The genes are TRBV5-1 and TRBJ1-6; 7 nucleotides align to TRBD1. Here the sequenced sample was peripheral blood, taken on day 0 of AZD1222 vaccination. CDR3 protein: CASSFQAGGNSPLHF. Here the CDR3 DNA reads TGCGCCAGCAGCTTCCAGGCAGGGGGTAACTCACCCCTCCACTTT.